A single sample is the source of the 29 T cell receptor beta chains below, sequenced in a study of blood T cell repertoires in COVID-19. Sequenced by immunoSEQ multiplex PCR; TCRdb stores in-frame clones only, minus some. The data contain 130,000 or so clones, around nine tenths of them seen just once; the ten biggest clones take up 18%. Material for sequencing was peripheral blood. The receptors were sampled from a man in his fifties with active or convalescent COVID-19.

The chain links TRBV3-1 (or the pseudogene TRBV3-2) to TRBJ1-5; 10 bases agree with TRBD1. Germline trimming cut 4 bases from V and 5 bases from J; bases unmatched to any gene: 2. The germline CDR1 and CDR2 sequences are LGHDT and YNNKEL (reference sequence). This CDR3 contains 14 residues. DNA of the CDR3: TGTGCCAGCAGCCTCGGACAGGGGGATCAGCCCCAGCATTTT. Translated, it gives CASSLGQGDQPQHF.

The genes are TRBV30 and TRBJ2-1; perhaps TRBD1 as D (6 bases). Trimming took off 2 bases at V and 0 bases at J, with 11 bases between the two ends. The CDR3 totals 15 residues. The germline V gene has CDR1 GTSNPN and CDR2 SVGIG (reference sequence). CDR3 amino acids: CAWSSRRGSYNEQFF. The CDR3 region has the DNA TGTGCCTGGAGTTCCCGCAGGGGCTCCTACAATGAGCAGTTCTTC.

This chain links TRBV19 with TRBJ1-6, with 7 bases that match TRBD1. V shed 2 bases, J shed 10 bases, and the junction held 11 bases outside the gene matches. Looked up from germline, CDR1 is LNHDA and CDR2 is SQIVND (reference sequence). This CDR3 has 16 residues. For the CDR3, the DNA is TGTGCCAGTAGTATAAGAGCCGGGACAGTAGAATCACCCCTCCACTTT. As protein: CASSIRAGTVESPLHF.

The chain recombines TRBV19 with TRBJ2-1, with 11 bases aligning to TRBD2. V was clipped by 6 bases and J by 6 bases; unmatched bases: 7. This CDR3 spans 15 amino acids. CDR1 is LNHDA and CDR2 is SQIVND in the germline V gene (reference sequence). CDR3 region: CASRVTSGRSNEQFF. DNA for the CDR3: TGTGCCAGTAGGGTCACTAGCGGGAGATCCAATGAGCAGTTCTTC.

This clone was recorded once. The J gene is TRBJ2-7, the V gene TRBV28; 8 bases align to TRBD2. CDR3 length: 14 amino acids. The trim removed 3 bases at V and 7 bases at J, leaving 8 bases unmatched. Per the germline V gene, CDR1 is MDHEN and CDR2 is SYDVKM. CDR3 sequence reads: CASSFFAGGREQYF. The CDR3 DNA reads as TGTGCCAGCAGTTTTTTTGCGGGAGGCCGTGAGCAGTACTTC.

The CDR3 reads CAIRREGQAHGYTF. CDR3 DNA sequence: TGTGCCATCAGAAGAGAGGGACAGGCCCACGGCTACACCTTC. The rearrangement joins TRBV10-3 to TRBJ1-2, with TRBD1 matching 8 bases. Germline trimming cut 6 bases from V and 8 bases from J; bases unmatched to any gene: 11. Germline values: CDR1 ENHRY, CDR2 SYGVKD. The CDR3 extends over 14 amino acids.

CDR3 nucleotide sequence: TGCGCCAGCAGCCGAACGCCCCAGGCTGCCAAAAACATTCAGTACTTC. It codes for CASSRTPQAAKNIQYF. The chain links TRBV5-1 to TRBJ2-4; D ambiguous. Germline CDR1 and CDR2: SGHRS and YFSETQ. CDR3 length: 16 residues. The V end lost 4 bases, the J end lost 1 base, and 15 bases lay between the germline ends.

V usage is TRBV7-8 and J usage is TRBJ2-7; no clear D. Germline assignment: CDR1 SGHVS and CDR2 FQNEAQ. This CDR3 is 14 amino acids long. V was clipped by 7 bases and J by 4 bases, with 17 bases between them. The CDR3 DNA is TGTGCCAGCACCCCCGAGCCCCGAGCGTACGAGCAGTACTTC. Translation gives CASTPEPRAYEQYF.

The rearrangement uses TRBV19 and TRBJ2-2; tentatively, D is TRBD2 (6 bases). V lost 3 bases and J lost 3, with 11 bases in between. The germline V gene has CDR1 LNHDA and CDR2 SQIVND (reference sequence). This CDR3 region has 15 residues. In nucleotides, the CDR3 is TGTGCCAGTAGTATGGGGGGTCGGGACACCGGGGAGCTGTTTTTT. Amino acid sequence: CASSMGGRDTGELFF.

V gene TRBV30 combines with J gene TRBJ1-2; D not certain. The CDR3 has 12 amino acids. Per germline, CDR1 GTSNPN and CDR2 SVGIG (reference sequence). V shed 5 bases and J shed 5 bases, with 12 bases lying between them. CDR3 loop: CAWSRLVYGYTF. The CDR3, as DNA: TGTGCCTGGTCCCGATTAGTTTATGGCTACACCTTC.

The V gene is TRBV25-1, the J gene TRBJ1-1; TRBD1 matches at 7 bases. Germline values: CDR1 MGHDK, CDR2 SYGVNS. With V trimmed by 5 bases and J by 7 bases, 13 bases remained unmatched. The CDR3 extends over 15 amino acids. The CDR3 is CASSRGWGTAIEAFF. The CDR3 nucleotides are TGTGCCAGCAGTCGGGGATGGGGGACAGCCATTGAAGCTTTCTTT.

This clone was seen only once. The chain links TRBV28 to TRBJ2-5; 7 nucleotides agree with TRBD2. CDR3 length: 12 amino acids. V dropped 10 bases and J dropped 5; count of bases not matched to a gene: 7. Germline V gives CDR1 MDHEN, CDR2 SYDVKM. CDR3 protein: CATNGGRETQYF. The CDR3 nucleotides read TGTGCCACAAACGGGGGGAGGGAGACCCAGTACTTC.

This clone was counted a few times. V gene TRBV21-1 combines with J gene TRBJ2-7; the D segment call TRBD1 is taken from the table without a DNA check. TRBV21-1 is termed a pseudogene. The CDR3 is made up of 16 amino acids. The CDR3 spells CASSKLAGVSLYEQYF. In nucleotides, the CDR3 is TGTGCCAGCAGCAAACTCGCAGGGGTATCGCTCTACGAGCAGTACTTC.

The chain couples TRBV28 to TRBJ2-2; D perhaps matches TRBD1 (7 bases). Germline V gives CDR1 MDHEN, CDR2 SYDVKM. The CDR3 sequence is 14 residues long. V dropped 3 bases and J dropped 5 bases, with 10 bases sitting between them. The CDR3 sequence is CASSLSGGTGELFF. In DNA form, the CDR3 reads TGTGCCAGCAGTTTGTCAGGGGGGACCGGGGAGCTGTTTTTT.

The chain couples TRBV19 to TRBJ1-5; D is possibly TRBD1 (6 bases). This CDR3 has 13 residues. Germline values: CDR1 LNHDA, CDR2 SQIVND (reference sequence). Trimming pared 5 bases from V and 4 bases from J, leaving 9 bases between. CDR3 DNA: TGTGCCAGTAGTTCGACAGGTAATCAGCCCCAGCATTTT. This codes for CASSSTGNQPQHF.

Only a few counts were recorded for this clone. The V gene is TRBV9, the J gene TRBJ2-7; maybe TRBD2 (5 bases). Trimming took 0 bases from V and 3 from J, leaving 10 bases between them. CDR1 SGDLS and CDR2 YYNGEE come from the germline V gene. This CDR3 has 14 amino acids. CDR3 in amino acids: CASSVGVLGYEQYF. The CDR3 nucleotides read TGTGCCAGCAGCGTAGGGGTACTAGGCTACGAGCAGTACTTC.

This sequence joins TRBV6-6 and TRBJ2-7, with 10 bases lining up with TRBD2. With V trimmed by 9 bases and J by 7 bases, 3 bases remained unmatched. The CDR3 sequence is 11 residues long. Germline V lookup: CDR1 MNHNY, CDR2 SVGAGI (reference sequence). In DNA, the CDR3 is TGTGCCAGTCAGCGGGAGGGAGAGCAGTACTTC. Translation gives CASQREGEQYF.

The chain carries TRBV23-1 and TRBJ2-1; D gene ambiguous. TRBV23-1 is sorted into the ORF group, with uncertain function. The CDR3 sequence is 16 residues long. The germline V and J ends were trimmed by 3 bases and 8 bases, with 20 bases remaining between them. CDR3 nucleotides: TGCGCCAGCAGTCACCCGACCGGTCGAGGCCCCGATGAGCAGTTCTTC. Its translation is CASSHPTGRGPDEQFF.

This chain links TRBV9 with TRBJ2-7; TRBD2 is a possible D gene (5 bases). V gave up 4 bases and J gave up 1 base, with 12 bases separating them. CDR1 is SGDLS and CDR2 is YYNGEE in the germline V gene. The CDR3 has 14 amino acids. CDR3 nucleotide sequence: TGTGCCAGCAGCCCAGAGGGCCGTTCCTACGAGCAGTACTTC. This translates into CASSPEGRSYEQYF.

V is TRBV5-4 and J is TRBJ2-5; 8 bases agree with TRBD1. Germline assignment: CDR1 SGHNT and CDR2 YYREEE (reference sequence). The CDR3 consists of 12 residues. Trimming removed 7 bases from V and 4 bases from J; junction bases left unmatched: 3. Here the CDR3 DNA reads TGTGCCAGCGGGACAGGACGAGAGACCCAGTACTTC. Translating gives CASGTGRETQYF.

The V and J genes are TRBV6-1 and TRBJ2-4; 7 bases line up with TRBD2. J lost 8 bases, V lost 5 bases, and 9 bases had no gene match. This CDR3 region has 14 residues. The germline gives CDR1 MNHNS, CDR2 SASEGT. The DNA for the CDR3 is TGTGCCAGCAGTTATCAGGGTGGGGGGGACATTCAGTACTTC. Translating gives CASSYQGGGDIQYF.

The chain employs TRBV5-1 and TRBJ1-1, with D possibly TRBD1 on 5 matching bases. The CDR3 spans 14 residues. The germline V gene encodes CDR1 SGHRS and CDR2 YFSETQ. Trimming took 5 bases from V and 3 from J, leaving 14 bases between them. The CDR3 region is CASSNQGVDTEAFF. CDR3 in DNA: TGCGCCAGCAGTAACCAGGGCGTGGACACTGAAGCTTTCTTT.

V gene TRBV4-1 combines with J gene TRBJ2-7, with 8 positions matching TRBD2. CDR3 length: 17 amino acids. Germline CDR1 MGHRA, CDR2 YSYEKL. V trimming: 4 bases; J trimming: 7 bases; junction bases outside the gene matches: 18. The CDR3 DNA reads TGCGCCAGCAGCCCACTAAACTCCTTAGCGGGAACTGGGGAGCAGTACTTC. This gives the protein CASSPLNSLAGTGEQYF.

The chain joins TRBV18 to TRBJ1-1; D is possibly TRBD1 (5 bases). In germline, CDR1 is KGHSH, CDR2 LQKENI. The V end lost 3 bases, the J end lost 3 bases, and 14 bases lay between the germline ends. The CDR3 is 15 amino acids. This CDR3 reads CASSPNGGGDTEAFF. The CDR3 DNA sequence: TGTGCCAGCTCACCGAACGGTGGGGGGGACACTGAAGCTTTCTTT.

The rearrangement links TRBV7-8 to TRBJ1-2, with 9 bases aligning to TRBD1. V lost 0 bases, J lost 8 bases, and 7 bases stayed unmatched. Looked up from germline, CDR1 is SGHVS and CDR2 is FQNEAQ. The length of the CDR3 is 15 residues. CDR3 DNA: TGTGCCAGCAGCTTAGCTACAGGGGGCGGGAGGGGCTACACCTTC. Its protein is CASSLATGGGRGYTF.

The genes are TRBV12-3 or TRBV12-4 and TRBJ1-2; D gene uncertain. The CDR3 is 13 residues long. V shed 6 bases and J shed 4 bases, with 12 bases lying between them. CDR3 DNA: TGTGCCAGCAGACAACTTGGGAGCTATGGCTACACCTTC. Amino acid sequence: CASRQLGSYGYTF.

Turning to this clone: Other DNA variants within this sample encode the same CDR3. The V call is TRBV7-9, the J call TRBJ2-7; D ambiguous. Germline V gene sequence: CDR1 SEHNR, CDR2 FQNEAQ (reference sequence). CDR3 size: 12 residues. V gave up 2 bases and J gave up 4 bases, with 6 bases separating them. The CDR3 nucleotides read TGTGCCAGCAGCTTATCAGGTTACGAGCAGTACTTC. Encoded protein: CASSLSGYEQYF.

The chain has TRBV4-2 and TRBJ2-1; 12 nucleotides agree with TRBD2. Unmatched junction bases numbered 16, after V lost 5 bases and J lost 8 bases. The CDR3 is made up of 18 amino acids. The germline V gene encodes CDR1 LGHNA and CDR2 YNFKEQ. CDR3 nucleotide sequence: TGTGCCAGCAGCAAGCTGGGGCTAGCGGGGGGGGAGAGCGATGAGCAGTTCTTC. It translates to CASSKLGLAGGESDEQFF.

The rearrangement uses TRBV28 and TRBJ1-5, with 7 bases matching TRBD1. Germline assignment: CDR1 MDHEN and CDR2 SYDVKM. V gave up 6 bases and J gave up 4 bases; unmatched junction bases: 6. This CDR3 is 14 amino acids long. The CDR3: CASSSGTDNQPQHF. In DNA, the CDR3 is TGTGCCAGCAGCTCCGGGACAGATAATCAGCCCCAGCATTTT. Variable domain in full (rest from reference TRBV28 and TRBJ1-5): DVKVTQSSRYLVKRTGEKVFLECVQDMDHENMFWYRQDPGLGLRLIYFSYDVKMKEKGDIPEGYSVSREKKERFSLILESASTNQTSMYLCASSSGTDNQPQHFGDGTRLSIL.